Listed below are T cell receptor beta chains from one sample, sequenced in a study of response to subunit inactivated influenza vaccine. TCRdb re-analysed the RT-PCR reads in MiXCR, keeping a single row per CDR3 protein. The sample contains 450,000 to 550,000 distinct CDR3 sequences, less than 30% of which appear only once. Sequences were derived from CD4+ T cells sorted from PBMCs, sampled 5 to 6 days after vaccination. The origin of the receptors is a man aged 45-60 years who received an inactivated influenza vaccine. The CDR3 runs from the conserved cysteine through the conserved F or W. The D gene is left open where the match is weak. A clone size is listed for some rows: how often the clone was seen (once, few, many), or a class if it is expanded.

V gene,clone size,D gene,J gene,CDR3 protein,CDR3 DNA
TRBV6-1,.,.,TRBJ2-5,CASNPASGPETQYF,TGTGCCAGCAATCCGGCCTCCGGGCCAGAGACCCAGTACTTC
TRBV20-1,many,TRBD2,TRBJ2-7,CSARDFTSGAYEQYF,TGCAGTGCTAGAGATTTTACTAGCGGGGCCTACGAGCAGTACTTC
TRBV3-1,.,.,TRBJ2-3,CASSHRSARETDTQYF,TGTGCCAGCAGCCACCGGTCGGCGCGGGAAACAGATACGCAGTATTTT
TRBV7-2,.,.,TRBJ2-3,CASSHVTDTQYF,TGTGCCAGCAGCCATGTCACAGATACGCAGTATTTT
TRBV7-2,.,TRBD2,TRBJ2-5,CASSSYSGLQTQYF,TGTGCCAGCAGCTCTTATAGCGGGTTGCAGACCCAGTACTTC
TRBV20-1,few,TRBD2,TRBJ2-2,CSARVLAGTSNTGELFF,TGCAGTGCTAGAGTCCTAGCGGGAACCTCGAACACCGGGGAGCTGTTTTTT
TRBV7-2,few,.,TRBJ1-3,CASSSQGTGSGNTIYF,TGTGCCAGCAGCTCACAGGGAACCGGCTCTGGAAACACCATATATTTT
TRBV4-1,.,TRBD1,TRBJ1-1,CASSQGGQGAIEAFF,TGCGCCAGCAGCCAAGGAGGGCAGGGGGCGATTGAAGCTTTCTTT
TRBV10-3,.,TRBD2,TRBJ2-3,CAISESRTSGRSSTDTQYF,TGTGCCATCAGTGAGTCGCGGACTAGCGGGAGATCGAGCACAGATACGCAGTATTTT
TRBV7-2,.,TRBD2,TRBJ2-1,CASSLVMGGGNEQFF,TGTGCCAGCAGCTTAGTGATGGGGGGGGGTAATGAGCAGTTCTTC
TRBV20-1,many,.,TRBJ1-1,CSASRTENTEAFF,TGCAGTGCTAGTAGAACGGAGAACACTGAAGCTTTCTTT
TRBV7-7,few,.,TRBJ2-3,CASSPGTGTQYF,TGTGCTAGCAGCCCCGGGACCGGTACGCAGTATTTT
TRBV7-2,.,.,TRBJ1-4,CASSGRVSTNEKLFF,TGTGCCAGCAGCGGCCGAGTATCAACTAATGAAAAACTGTTTTTT
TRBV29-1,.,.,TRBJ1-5,CSVVEGDINQPQHF,TGCAGCGTTGTCGAAGGGGATATTAATCAGCCCCAGCATTTT
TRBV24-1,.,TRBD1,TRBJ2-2,CASGQGAGGELFF,TGTGCCTCCGGACAGGGGGCAGGCGGGGAGCTGTTTTTT
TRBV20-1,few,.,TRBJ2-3,CSAPRMNREVTDTQYF,TGCAGTGCCCCGCGAATGAACAGGGAGGTTACAGATACGCAGTATTTT
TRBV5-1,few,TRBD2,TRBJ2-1,CASSSGGLDSYNEQFF,TGCGCCAGCAGCTCGGGGGGACTAGATTCCTACAATGAGCAGTTCTTC
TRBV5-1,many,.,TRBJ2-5,CASSLTDQETQYF,TGCGCCAGCAGCTTGACCGACCAAGAGACCCAGTACTTC
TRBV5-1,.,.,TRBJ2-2,CASSPYTHGNTGELFF,TGCGCCAGCAGCCCATATACTCACGGGAACACCGGGGAGCTGTTTTTT
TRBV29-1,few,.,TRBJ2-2,CSVYKNTGELFF,TGCAGCGTTTACAAGAACACCGGGGAGCTGTTTTTT
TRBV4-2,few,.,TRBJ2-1,CASSQEGRPSYNEQFF,TGTGCCAGCAGCCAAGAAGGTAGGCCTAGCTACAATGAGCAGTTCTTC
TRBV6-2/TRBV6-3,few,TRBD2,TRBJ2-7,CASSSPLRAGPNF,TGTGCCAGCAGTTCCCCGTTAAGAGCGGGGCCGAACTTC
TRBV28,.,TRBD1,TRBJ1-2,CASSLRTGASNYGYTF,TGTGCCAGCAGTCTTCGGACAGGGGCTAGTAACTATGGCTACACCTTC
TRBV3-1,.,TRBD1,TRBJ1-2,CASTPGQGSSGYTF,TGTGCCAGCACACCGGGACAGGGGAGTTCTGGCTACACCTTC
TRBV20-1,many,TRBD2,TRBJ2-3,CSVAGGADTQYF,TGCAGTGTTGCGGGAGGGGCAGATACGCAGTATTTT
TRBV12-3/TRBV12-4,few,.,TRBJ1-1,CASSLGRGSTEAFF,TGTGCCAGCAGTTTGGGCAGGGGTTCGACTGAAGCTTTCTTT
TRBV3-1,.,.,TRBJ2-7,CASSTDGTIAYEQYF,TGTGCCAGCAGCACTGATGGGACAATAGCCTACGAGCAGTACTTC
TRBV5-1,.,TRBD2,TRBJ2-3,CASSLRGGGATDTQYF,TGCGCCAGCAGCTTGCGTGGCGGGGGAGCCACAGATACGCAGTATTTT
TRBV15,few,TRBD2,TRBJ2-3,CATSREAAGGPYTQYF,TGTGCCACCAGCAGAGAGGCGGCGGGAGGGCCCTATACGCAGTATTTT
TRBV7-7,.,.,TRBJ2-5,CASSLAQVGETQYF,TGTGCCAGCAGCTTGGCACAGGTCGGTGAGACCCAGTACTTC
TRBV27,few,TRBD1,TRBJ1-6,CASSPGTGMGNSPLHF,TGTGCCAGCAGTCCAGGGACAGGGATGGGTAATTCACCCCTCCACTTT
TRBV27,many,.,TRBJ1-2,CASSRRQEDYGYTF,TGTGCCAGCAGCAGAAGACAGGAAGACTATGGCTACACCTTC
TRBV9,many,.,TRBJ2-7,CASSPRTESYEQYF,TGTGCCAGCAGCCCCCGGACAGAATCCTACGAGCAGTACTTC
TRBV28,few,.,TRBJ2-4,CASSLIRGAKNIQYF,TGTGCCAGCAGTTTGATTAGGGGAGCCAAAAACATTCAGTACTTC
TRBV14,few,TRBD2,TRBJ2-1,CASSFLSSGGPYNEQFF,TGTGCCAGCAGCTTCCTTAGCTCGGGAGGGCCTTACAATGAGCAGTTCTTC
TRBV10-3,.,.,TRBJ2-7,CAISITGPVDEQYF,TGTGCCATCAGCATAACAGGGCCTGTCGACGAGCAGTACTTC
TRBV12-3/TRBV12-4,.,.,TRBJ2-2,CASSFASLTNTGELFF,TGTGCCAGCAGTTTCGCCAGTCTGACGAACACCGGGGAGCTGTTTTTT
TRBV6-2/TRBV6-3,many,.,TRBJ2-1,CASSRGRVHNEQFF,TGTGCCAGCTCCCGGGGCAGGGTACACAATGAGCAGTTCTTC
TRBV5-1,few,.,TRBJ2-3,CASSFAPSDTQYF,TGCGCCAGCAGCTTCGCGCCTAGCGATACGCAGTATTTT
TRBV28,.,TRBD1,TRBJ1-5,CASRLTGVSQPQHF,TGTGCCAGCAGGTTGACAGGGGTTAGCCAGCCCCAGCATTTT
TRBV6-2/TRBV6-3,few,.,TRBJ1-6,CASSRTDFNSPLHF,TGTGCCAGCAGTAGGACAGATTTTAATTCACCCCTCCACTTT
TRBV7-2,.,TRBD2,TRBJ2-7,CASSFSRLASSSYEQYF,TGTGCCAGCAGCTTTTCAAGACTAGCGTCTAGCTCCTACGAGCAGTACTTC
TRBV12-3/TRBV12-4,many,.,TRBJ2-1,CASRYDNEQFF,TGTGCCAGCAGATATGATAATGAGCAGTTCTTC
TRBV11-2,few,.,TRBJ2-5,CASSLSRGGPETQYF,TGTGCCAGCAGCTTATCCCGTGGGGGGCCTGAGACCCAGTACTTC
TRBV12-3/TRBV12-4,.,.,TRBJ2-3,CASSFYGGSPTDTQYF,TGTGCCAGCAGTTTTTACGGGGGCTCCCCCACAGATACGCAGTATTTT
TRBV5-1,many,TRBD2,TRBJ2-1,CASSSLAGEVNEQFF,TGCGCCAGCAGCTCTCTAGCGGGAGAGGTCAATGAGCAGTTCTTC
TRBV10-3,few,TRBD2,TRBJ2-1,CAISEGRRGLAGVVGEQFF,TGTGCCATCAGTGAAGGGCGTCGGGGACTAGCGGGAGTGGTGGGTGAGCAGTTCTTC
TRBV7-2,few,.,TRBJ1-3,CASSPLAGLNTIYF,TGTGCCAGCAGCCCCCTGGCGGGCTTAAACACCATATATTTT
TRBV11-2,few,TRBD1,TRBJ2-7,CASSLERGQGHEQYF,TGTGCCAGCAGCTTAGAGCGGGGACAGGGCCACGAGCAGTACTTC
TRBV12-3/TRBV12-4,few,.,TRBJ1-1,CASSSLRVAEAFF,TGTGCCAGCAGTTCCCTCAGGGTCGCTGAAGCTTTCTTT
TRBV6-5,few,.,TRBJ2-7,CASSYSALTYEQYF,TGTGCCAGCAGTTACTCAGCCCTCACCTACGAGCAGTACTTC
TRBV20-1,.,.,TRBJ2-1,CSASPRGYEQFF,TGCAGTGCTAGTCCGAGGGGGTATGAGCAGTTCTTC
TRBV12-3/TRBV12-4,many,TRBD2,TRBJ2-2,CASSLNRGANTGELFF,TGTGCCAGCAGTTTGAACCGGGGGGCGAACACCGGGGAGCTGTTTTTT
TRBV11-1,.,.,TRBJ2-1,CASRISGYNEQFF,TGTGCCAGCAGGATTAGCGGCTACAATGAGCAGTTCTTC
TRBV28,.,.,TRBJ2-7,CASRGTTSGPYEHYF,TGTGCCAGCAGGGGGACGACCTCAGGACCTTACGAGCATTACTTC
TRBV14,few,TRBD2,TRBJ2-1,CASSQGGLVRKFF,TGTGCCAGCAGCCAGGGGGGACTAGTAAGAAAGTTCTTC
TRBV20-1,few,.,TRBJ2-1,CSAIPSVVEEQFF,TGCAGTGCTATACCAAGTGTCGTTGAAGAGCAGTTCTTC